These 22 T cell receptor beta chains came from one sample sequenced in a study of T cell repertoires in aging, cancer and after chemotherapy. TCR beta rearrangements were amplified from peripheral blood genomic DNA. Multiplex touch-down PCR with TRB-A/B primers amplified rearranged V-D-J TRB sequences. TCRdb redid the calling of the multiplex PCR reads with MiXCR, one entry per CDR3 protein. The profile shows around 10,000 distinct CDR3 sequences, more than 30% of them singletons. Input material: blood. The receptors shown here come from a human donor in good health.

This clonotype has just a few counts. J is TRBJ1-2 and V is TRBV19; D is unresolved. This CDR3 spans 13 amino acids. The V end was cut by 3 bases, the J end by 8 bases, with 13 bases between. CDR1 and CDR2 (germline): LNHDA, SQIVND (reference sequence). The CDR3 region has the DNA TGTGCCAGTAGTATTGTGGGTTTGGAGGGCTACACCTTC. Translated, it gives CASSIVGLEGYTF.

The rearrangement uses TRBV12-3 or TRBV12-4 and TRBJ1-2, with 7 bases lining up with TRBD1. J lost 7 bases, V lost 0 bases, and 5 bases had no gene match. The CDR3 has 14 residues. CDR3 bases: TGTGCCAGCAGTTTAGCAAGACAGGGCGGTGGCTACACCTTC. Protein: CASSLARQGGGYTF.

This rearrangement joins TRBV5-4 to TRBJ2-7, with D perhaps being TRBD1 or TRBD2 (5 bases each). The CDR3 totals 14 residues. Trimming left V 1 base short and J 3 bases short, with 11 bases between. Germline CDR1 reads SGHNT; CDR2 reads YYREEE (reference sequence). The CDR3 nucleotides are TGTGCCAGCAGCTTGTATGGGGGAATCTACGAGCAGTACTTC. The encoded protein is CASSLYGGIYEQYF.

This clonotype was counted once. V and J are TRBV5-1 and TRBJ2-4, with TRBD1 identical over 9 bases. Losses at the gene ends were 4 bases for V and 6 bases for J; bases not matched to a gene: 8. The CDR3 is 15 amino acids. The germline CDR1 and CDR2 sequences are SGHRS and YFSETQ. The CDR3 sequence: CASSIGWGQGNIQYF. The CDR3 nucleotides are TGCGCCAGCAGCATTGGGTGGGGACAGGGAAACATTCAGTACTTC.

This chain links TRBV19 with TRBJ2-7, with 9 bases matching TRBD2. The CDR3 runs 15 residues. The trim removed 3 bases at V and 6 bases at J, leaving 9 bases unmatched. Germline V gene data show CDR1 as LNHDA and CDR2 as SQIVND (reference sequence). In nucleotides, the CDR3 is TGTGCCAGTAGTATTCGCATAGCGGGAGCCGCCGAGCAGTACTTC. It yields the protein CASSIRIAGAAEQYF.

The chain links TRBV18 to TRBJ2-7, with D possibly matching TRBD2 (6 bases). CDR1 and CDR2 from the germline V gene are KGHSH and LQKENI. The CDR3 spans 14 residues. With 2 bases removed from V and 0 bases from J, the gap between germline ends came to 8 bases. The chain's CDR3 is CASSPGRSSYEQYF. CDR3 DNA: TGTGCCAGCTCACCAGGGAGGAGCTCCTACGAGCAGTACTTC.

The rearrangement joins TRBV19 to TRBJ2-7; perhaps TRBD1 as D (6 bases). Trimming cost V 5 bases and J 2 bases, with 13 bases left between them. The length of the CDR3 is 14 residues. Germline CDR1 is LNHDA and CDR2 is SQIVND (reference sequence). The CDR3: CASSSPRDTYEQYF. The DNA for the CDR3 is TGTGCCAGTAGTTCCCCCCGGGACACCTACGAGCAGTACTTC.

The V call is TRBV12-3 or TRBV12-4, the J call TRBJ1-2; 9 nucleotides match TRBD1. The CDR3 length is 15 residues. The V and J ends lost 6 bases and 3 bases, in that order; junction bases with no gene match: 8. The CDR3 nucleotides read TGTGCCAGCAGCTTGACAGGGGGGCAGTACTATGGCTACACCTTC. Its translation is CASSLTGGQYYGYTF.

This clonotype was seen a handful of times. The J gene is TRBJ2-1, the V gene TRBV11-1, with 9 bases lining up with TRBD2. The CDR3 has 15 residues. After removal of 0 bases from V and 7 bases from J, the junction contained 4 bases not matched to a gene. The germline V gene has CDR1 SGHAT and CDR2 FQDESV (reference sequence). The CDR3 coding sequence is TGTGCCAGCAGCTTAGCAACGGGACTAGCAAATGAGCAGTTCTTC. Its protein product is CASSLATGLANEQFF.

The chain carries TRBV6-1 and TRBJ2-1, with 11 positions matching TRBD2. Looked up from germline, CDR1 is MNHNS and CDR2 is SASEGT. The CDR3 loop spans 17 amino acids. J was trimmed by 5 bases and V by 0 bases; bases with no gene match: 6. The CDR3 DNA sequence: TGTGCCAGCAGTGAAGCCTTTACTAGCGGGAGAAACAATGAGCAGTTCTTC. It yields the protein CASSEAFTSGRNNEQFF.

This chain connects TRBV29-1 to TRBJ1-2, with D perhaps matching TRBD1 (6 bases). CDR1 is SQVTM, CDR2 ANQGSEA, per germline. The CDR3 covers 15 residues. V gave up 4 bases and J gave up 2 bases, with 17 bases separating them. CDR3 bases: TGCAGCGTTGTGGGGTTCGGCAGGGGAAACTATGGCTACACCTTC. Its translation: CSVVGFGRGNYGYTF.

By its share, this clonotype is medium-sized. The chain has TRBV11-1 and TRBJ1-3, with TRBD1 as a possible D gene (5 bases). V dropped 3 bases and J dropped 0 bases, with 9 bases sitting between them. CDR3 length: 15 amino acids. Germline lookup yields CDR1 SGHAT and CDR2 FQDESV (reference sequence). The CDR3 DNA is TGTGCCAGCAGCTTCGACAGACCCTCTGGAAACACCATATATTTT. Protein: CASSFDRPSGNTIYF.

The chain recombines TRBV19 with TRBJ1-4; D is unclear. Germline CDR1 reads LNHDA; CDR2 reads SQIVND (reference sequence). There are 12 residues in the CDR3. The V and J ends lost 3 bases and 7 bases respectively, with 6 bases between them. The CDR3 is CASSIKGEKLFF. CDR3 nucleotide sequence: TGTGCCAGTAGTATTAAAGGTGAAAAACTGTTTTTT.

The chain is built from TRBV6-5 and TRBJ1-3; the D gene is possibly TRBD1 (5 bases). CDR1 and CDR2 (germline): MNHEY, SVGAGI. V shed 5 bases and J shed 0 bases, with 11 bases lying between them. The length of the CDR3 is 15 residues. The CDR3 protein is CASSTTASSGNTIYF. In DNA form, the CDR3 reads TGTGCCAGCAGTACGACAGCCTCCTCTGGAAACACCATATATTTT.

The chain has TRBV6-5 and TRBJ2-1; tentative D call: TRBD2 (6 bases). The germline V gene has CDR1 MNHEY and CDR2 SVGAGI. Trimming removed 2 bases at V and 3 bases at J, with 8 bases between. This CDR3 comprises 14 residues. This CDR3 is CASSYERVYNEQFF. CDR3 DNA: TGTGCCAGCAGTTACGAGCGGGTCTACAATGAGCAGTTCTTC.

This chain uses TRBV7-2 with TRBJ2-5; D not resolved. CDR1 SGHTA and CDR2 FQGNSA come from the germline V gene. V dropped 2 bases and J dropped 0 bases, with 4 bases sitting between them. The CDR3 runs 13 residues. The DNA for the CDR3 is TGTGCCAGCAGCTTAAGCTACCAAGAGACCCAGTACTTC. Its protein is CASSLSYQETQYF.

Judged by abundance, this clonotype is medium-sized. The chain joins TRBV29-1 to TRBJ2-1; perhaps D is TRBD1 or TRBD2 (5 bases each). Germline loops: CDR1 SQVTM, CDR2 ANQGSEA. V lost 7 bases and J lost 6, with 22 bases in between. This CDR3 comprises 15 residues. The CDR3 DNA is TGCAGCGGTTCCTTGGGGACCGGAGTGGGCAATGAGCAGTTCTTC. Protein: CSGSLGTGVGNEQFF.

This clonotype qualifies as medium-sized (0.01 to 0.1%). The V gene is TRBV19, the J gene TRBJ1-5; D is unclear. Germline CDR1 is LNHDA and CDR2 is SQIVND (reference sequence). The CDR3 loop spans 18 amino acids. V was clipped by 3 bases and J by 0 bases, with 18 bases between them. The CDR3 nucleotides read TGTGCCAGTAGTATTCGGACGGGGAGGGTTGATAGCAATCAGCCCCAGCATTTT. Translation gives CASSIRTGRVDSNQPQHF.

The chain carries TRBV19 and TRBJ1-6; 12 bases map to TRBD1. Per the germline V gene, CDR1 is LNHDA and CDR2 is SQIVND (reference sequence). Losses at the gene ends were 5 bases for V and 0 bases for J; bases not matched to a gene: 5. CDR3 length equals 18 residues. Written as DNA, the CDR3 is TGTGCCAGTAGTGTTGGGACAGGGGGCGGCTCCTATAATTCACCCCTCCACTTT. Translation: CASSVGTGGGSYNSPLHF.

There are a few counts of this clonotype. The CDR3 DNA follows: TGTGCCATCAGTGAAAGGGAAGACAATGAGCAGTTCTTC. This gives the protein CAISEREDNEQFF. The chain carries TRBV10-3 and TRBJ2-1; D unclear. This CDR3 spans 13 amino acids. Germline CDR1 and CDR2: ENHRY and SYGVKD. The V end was cut by 3 bases, the J end by 5 bases, with 8 bases between.

The rearrangement uses TRBV18 and TRBJ2-7; 7 bases fit TRBD1. Germline trimming cut 2 bases from V and 5 bases from J; bases unmatched to any gene: 9. Germline V CDR1 and CDR2: KGHSH, LQKENI. The CDR3 covers 15 residues. The CDR3 loop is CASSPNERGRHEQYF. CDR3 nucleotide sequence: TGTGCCAGCTCACCAAACGAGAGGGGGCGACACGAGCAGTACTTC. The variable domain in full, completed from reference TRBV18 and TRBJ2-7, reads NAGVMQNPRHLVRRRGQEARLRCSPMKGHSHVYWYRQLPEEGLKFMVYLQKENIIDESGMPKERFSAEFPKEGPSILRIQQVVRGDSAAYFCASSPNERGRHEQYFGPGTRLTVT.

This clonotype was detected a few times. V usage is TRBV12-3 or TRBV12-4 and J usage is TRBJ2-1; tentatively, D is TRBD2 (6 bases). CDR3 length: 16 residues. Trimming left V 5 bases short and J 4 bases short, with 18 bases between. CDR3 DNA sequence: TGTGCCAGCAGTGAAAGCAGTCGGCGGGGATACAATGAGCAGTTCTTC. Residues: CASSESSRRGYNEQFF.